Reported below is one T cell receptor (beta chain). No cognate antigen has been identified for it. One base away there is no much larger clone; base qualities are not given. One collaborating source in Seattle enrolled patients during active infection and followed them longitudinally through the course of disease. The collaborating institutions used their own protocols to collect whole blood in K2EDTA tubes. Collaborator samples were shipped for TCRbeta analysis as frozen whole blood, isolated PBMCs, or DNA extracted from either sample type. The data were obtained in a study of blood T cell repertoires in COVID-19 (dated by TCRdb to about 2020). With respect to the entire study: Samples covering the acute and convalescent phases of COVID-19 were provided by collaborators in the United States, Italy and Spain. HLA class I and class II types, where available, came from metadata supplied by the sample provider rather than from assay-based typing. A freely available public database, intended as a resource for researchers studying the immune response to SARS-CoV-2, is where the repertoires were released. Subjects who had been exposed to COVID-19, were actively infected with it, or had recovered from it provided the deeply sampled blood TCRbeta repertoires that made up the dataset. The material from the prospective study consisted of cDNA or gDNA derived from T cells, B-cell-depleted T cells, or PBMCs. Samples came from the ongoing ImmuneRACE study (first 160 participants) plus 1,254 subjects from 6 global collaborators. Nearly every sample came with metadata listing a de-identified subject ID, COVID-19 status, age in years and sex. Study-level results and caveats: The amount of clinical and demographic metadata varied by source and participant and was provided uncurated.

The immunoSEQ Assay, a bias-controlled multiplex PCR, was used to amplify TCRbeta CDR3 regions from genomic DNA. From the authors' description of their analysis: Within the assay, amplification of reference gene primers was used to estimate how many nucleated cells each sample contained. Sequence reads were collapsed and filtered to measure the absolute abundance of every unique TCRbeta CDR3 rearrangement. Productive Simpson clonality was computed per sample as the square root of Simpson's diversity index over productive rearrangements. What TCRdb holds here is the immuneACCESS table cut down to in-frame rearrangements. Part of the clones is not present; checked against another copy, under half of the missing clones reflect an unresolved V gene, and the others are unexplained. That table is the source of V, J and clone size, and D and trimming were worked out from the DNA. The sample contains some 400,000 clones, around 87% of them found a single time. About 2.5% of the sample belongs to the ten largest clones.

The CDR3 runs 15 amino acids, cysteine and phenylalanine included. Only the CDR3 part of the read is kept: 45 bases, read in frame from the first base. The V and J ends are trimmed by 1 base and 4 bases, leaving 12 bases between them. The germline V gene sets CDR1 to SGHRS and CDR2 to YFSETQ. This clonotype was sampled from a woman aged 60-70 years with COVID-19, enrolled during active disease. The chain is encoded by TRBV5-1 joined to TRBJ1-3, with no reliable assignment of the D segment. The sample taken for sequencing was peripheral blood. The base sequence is TGCGCCAGCAGCTTGACCCCCGTAGTAGGAAACACCATATATTTT. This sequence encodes CASSLTPVVGNTIYF.